A selection of T cell receptor beta chains follows, all from one sample in a study of blood T cell repertoires in COVID-19. Clones were sequenced by immunoSEQ multiplex PCR, and TCRdb holds only the in-frame ones, with some missing. The data show 150,000 to 200,000 clones, roughly 84% seen once. Sample: peripheral blood. The receptors were sampled from a woman at least 80 years old with acute or convalescent COVID-19. Both conserved end residues are trimmed from each CDR3. Fields, in order: D gene, V gene, J gene, CDR3 protein. A D gene is named only where the DNA matches it firmly.

-	TRBV3-1/TRBV3-2	TRBJ1-4	ASSHRQAQAEKLF
-	TRBV6-2/TRBV6-3	TRBJ2-7	ASSASSYEQY
-	TRBV16	TRBJ2-5	ASSLDSSPYSETQY
TRBD1	TRBV9	TRBJ1-3	ASSVGGTGSGNTIY
TRBD1	TRBV6-5	TRBJ1-1	ASRDRQGTEAF
TRBD1	TRBV6-6	TRBJ1-1	ASSRTGAPEAF
TRBD1	TRBV7-8	TRBJ2-7	ASSNTGQGYEQY
-	TRBV4-3	TRBJ1-1	ASSQAETGTPNTEAF
-	TRBV5-4	TRBJ1-2	ASSPPTAVGYGYT
TRBD1	TRBV24-1	TRBJ1-4	ATSGLPGTVRRRLSKLF
TRBD1	TRBV18	TRBJ2-7	ASSPGTGITYEQY
TRBD1	TRBV7-2	TRBJ2-7	ASSLWYRGVYEQY
-	TRBV5-1	TRBJ2-2	ASSFGRGDTGELF
TRBD2	TRBV5-4	TRBJ2-7	ASSRGLAGARSYEQY
-	TRBV27	TRBJ1-4	ASKGALSEKLF
-	TRBV20-1	TRBJ2-7	SARSGHEQY
-	TRBV10-3	TRBJ1-1	AISGLTEAF
TRBD2	TRBV6-5	TRBJ2-1	ASSQGLAGGRQF
TRBD1	TRBV27	TRBJ1-2	ASSLSGQGNYGYT
-	TRBV5-8	TRBJ1-6	ASSPRQYNSPLH
TRBD2	TRBV10-3	TRBJ2-3	AISGLAGANTQY
TRBD1	TRBV5-1	TRBJ1-2	ASSLSATGAYGYT